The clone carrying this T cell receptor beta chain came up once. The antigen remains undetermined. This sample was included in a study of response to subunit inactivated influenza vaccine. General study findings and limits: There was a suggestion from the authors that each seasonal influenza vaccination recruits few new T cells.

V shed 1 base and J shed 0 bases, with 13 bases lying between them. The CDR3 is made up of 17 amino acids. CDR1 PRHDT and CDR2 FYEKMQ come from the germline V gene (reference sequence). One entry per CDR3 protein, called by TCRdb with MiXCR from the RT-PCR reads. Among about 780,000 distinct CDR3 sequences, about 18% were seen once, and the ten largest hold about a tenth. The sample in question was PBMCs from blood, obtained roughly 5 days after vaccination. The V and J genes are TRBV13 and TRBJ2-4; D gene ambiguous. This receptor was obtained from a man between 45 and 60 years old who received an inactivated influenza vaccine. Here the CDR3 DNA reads TGTGCCAGCAGCTTAGACACAGAAAGACTAGCCAAAAACATTCAGTACTTC. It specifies CASSLDTERLAKNIQYF.